The 21 T cell receptor beta chains below were found in one sample sequenced in a study of T cells in Graves' hyperthyroidism and ophthalmopathy. TCR beta CDR3 region amplification was performed from RNA transcripts. The HTBI set primed first-round TCR CDR3 RT-PCR. TCRdb independently ran MiXCR on the multiplex PCR reads; one entry per CDR3 protein. The data contain about 410,000 distinct CDR3 sequences, roughly 14% of them seen just once; the ten biggest clones take up approximately 13%. Source material: blood. The receptors derive from a young man with Graves' ophthalmopathy.

This clonotype was seen a few times. The rearrangement links TRBV7-9 to TRBJ2-2, with 11 nucleotides matching TRBD2. Germline V CDR1 and CDR2: SEHNR, FQNEAQ (reference sequence). The CDR3 extends over 18 amino acids. With 2 bases clipped from V and 3 bases from J, the junction kept 8 bases outside the gene matches. The CDR3 is CASSLTKTSGTDTGELFF. CDR3 DNA sequence: TGTGCCAGCAGCTTAACCAAGACTAGCGGGACCGACACCGGGGAGCTGTTTTTT.

This clonotype was observed many times. DNA for the CDR3: TGTGCCAGCAGCACAACATCTTACGAGCAGTACTTC. Translated, it gives CASSTTSYEQYF. V is TRBV7-8 and J is TRBJ2-7; unclear D gene. The CDR3 sequence is 12 residues long. CDR1 is SGHVS, CDR2 FQNEAQ, per germline. The V gene lost 5 bases and the J gene lost 4 bases, with 9 bases spanning the gap.

This rearrangement joins TRBV9 to TRBJ2-6, with a weak D call TRBD2 (5 bases). The V and J ends lost 0 bases and 4 bases respectively, with 14 bases between them. CDR1 is SGDLS and CDR2 is YYNGEE in the germline V gene. This CDR3 is 17 amino acids long. The CDR3 DNA is TGTGCCAGCAGCGTAGCTGTGACTACCTTAGGGGCCAACGTCCTGACTTTC. Protein product: CASSVAVTTLGANVLTF. The full variable domain, in which reference TRBV9 and TRBJ2-6 provide the parts outside the CDR3, is DSGVTQTPKHLITATGQRVTLRCSPRSGDLSVYWYQQSLDQGLQFLIQYYNGEERAKGNILERFSAQQFPDLHSELNLSSLELGDSALYFCASSVAVTTLGANVLTFGAGSRLTVL.

This clonotype was counted many times. The genes are TRBV19 and TRBJ2-1; TRBD2 agrees at 11 bases. Germline values: CDR1 LNHDA, CDR2 SQIVND (reference sequence). After removal of 5 bases from V and 9 bases from J, the junction contained 9 bases not matched to a gene. This CDR3 contains 15 residues. The CDR3 DNA reads as TGTGCCAGTAGTTTTGAGACTAGCGGGGAGAGTGAGCAGTTCTTC. This codes for CASSFETSGESEQFF. Looking up the rest from reference TRBV19 and TRBJ2-1 gives the full variable domain: DGGITQSPKYLFRKEGQNVTLSCEQNLNHDAMYWYRQDPGQGLRLIYYSQIVNDFQKGDIAEGYSVSREKKESFPLTVTSAQKNPTAFYLCASSFETSGESEQFFGPGTRLTVL.

Regarding this clonotype: One end of the junction fails to match germline, which may point to a read error. This chain connects TRBV29-1 to TRBJ1-2; D is perhaps TRBD1 (6 bases). Germline V CDR1 and CDR2: SQVTM, ANQGSEA. The CDR3 length is 15 residues. CDR3 protein: CSEPAQGEANYAYTF. DNA of the CDR3: TGCAGCGAGCCGGCACAGGGTGAAGCTAACTATGCCTACACCTTC.

This clonotype has just one count. Just one base apart from a much larger clone, this may be a read error. The V gene is TRBV5-5, the J gene TRBJ2-7; TRBD2 agrees at 13 bases. The V gene's germline CDR1 is SGHKS and CDR2 YYEKEE (reference sequence). There are 18 residues in the CDR3. J was trimmed by 2 bases and V by 3 bases; bases with no gene match: 11. For the CDR3, the DNA is TGTGCCAGCAGCTCGTTAGGGACTAGCGGGACACTTCCCTACGAGCAGTACTTC. It encodes CASSSLGTSGTLPYEQYF.

This clonotype has ten or more counts. This chain uses TRBV10-3 with TRBJ2-1; D gene uncertain. Germline V gene sequence: CDR1 ENHRY, CDR2 SYGVKD. The V gene lost 1 base and the J gene lost 3 bases, with 4 bases spanning the gap. The CDR3 covers 13 residues. Here the CDR3 DNA reads TGTGCCATCAGTGAGTACAGCTACAATGAGCAGTTCTTC. As protein: CAISEYSYNEQFF.

This clonotype was seen at least ten times. The chain combines TRBV29-1 with TRBJ2-7; weak D call: TRBD1 (5 bases). Deletions cut 5 bases from V and 2 bases from J, with 19 bases between. This CDR3 is 15 amino acids long. Germline CDR1 reads SQVTM; CDR2 reads ANQGSEA. The CDR3 here is CSVREARVRAYEQYF. CDR3 DNA: TGCAGCGTTAGAGAGGCCAGGGTTAGGGCCTACGAGCAGTACTTC.

The J gene is TRBJ2-1, the V gene TRBV24-1; TRBD1 is a possible D gene (5 bases). Trimming removed 9 bases at V and 2 bases at J, with 7 bases between. The CDR3 length is 12 residues. The germline V gene has CDR1 KGHDR and CDR2 SFDVKD. The CDR3 bases are TGTGCCACCGGGGCCGCCTACAATGAGCAGTTCTTC. Protein sequence: CATGAAYNEQFF.

This chain joins TRBV9 and TRBJ2-5; possibly TRBD1 or TRBD2 for D (6 bases each). The V gene's germline CDR1 is SGDLS and CDR2 YYNGEE. Trimming stripped 1 base from V and 1 base from J, with 11 bases between. This CDR3 has 15 residues. The CDR3 is CASSVFGGPQETQYF. For the CDR3, the DNA is TGTGCCAGCAGCGTATTCGGGGGCCCCCAAGAGACCCAGTACTTC. Full variable domain (outside the CDR3, taken from reference TRBV9 and TRBJ2-5): DSGVTQTPKHLITATGQRVTLRCSPRSGDLSVYWYQQSLDQGLQFLIQYYNGEERAKGNILERFSAQQFPDLHSELNLSSLELGDSALYFCASSVFGGPQETQYFGPGTRLLVL.

The sample holds a few counts of this clonotype. The chain employs TRBV7-9 and TRBJ2-7; D unclear. The CDR3 length is 16 residues. Germline CDR1 is SEHNR and CDR2 is FQNEAQ (reference sequence). Trimming left V 1 base short and J 1 base short, with 14 bases between. The CDR3 nucleotides are TGTGCCAGCAGCTTAGATCAGGACGGATTATCCTACGAGCAGTACTTC. Its translation is CASSLDQDGLSYEQYF.

This chain links TRBV12-3 or TRBV12-4 with TRBJ1-5; D is unclear. This CDR3 is built from 14 residues. Deletions cut 7 bases from V and 4 bases from J, with 14 bases between. The CDR3 loop reads CASTAGIANQPQHF. The CDR3 DNA reads TGTGCCAGCACCGCGGGCATCGCAAATCAGCCCCAGCATTTT.

About this clonotype itself: The final CDR3 position lacks the conserved phenylalanine or tryptophan, pointing to a likely read error. The rearrangement uses TRBV27 and TRBJ1-1, with 7 positions matching TRBD1. The CDR3 has 15 amino acids. The V gene's germline CDR1 is MNHEY and CDR2 SMNVEV (reference sequence). Trimming at V came to 4 bases and at J to 2 bases, leaving 7 bases not matched to a gene. The CDR3 region is CASSSRDSLNTEAFL. In DNA, the CDR3 is TGTGCCAGCAGTTCCCGGGACAGCCTCAACACTGAAGCTTTCCTT.

This clonotype was seen ten or more times. The rearrangement uses TRBV19 and TRBJ2-1; D is possibly TRBD1 (6 bases). Trimming took 4 bases from V and 2 from J, leaving 15 bases between them. In germline, CDR1 is LNHDA, CDR2 SQIVND (reference sequence). This CDR3 has 16 residues. CDR3 amino acids: CASSRTGTTTYNEQFF. The CDR3 DNA reads TGTGCCAGTAGTAGAACCGGGACAACTACCTACAATGAGCAGTTCTTC.

This clonotype was counted ten times or more. This rearrangement joins TRBV29-1 to TRBJ2-4; D call uncertain. The CDR3 has 14 residues. Deletions cut 1 base from V and 6 bases from J, with 13 bases between. Germline lookup yields CDR1 SQVTM and CDR2 ANQGSEA. The CDR3 bases are TGCAGCGTTGAAGGCCATGCGACTGGAAACATTCAGTACTTC. This encodes CSVEGHATGNIQYF.

This clonotype has a count of ten or more. The chain is built from TRBV11-3 and TRBJ1-1; D perhaps matches TRBD1 (6 bases). The CDR3 has 14 residues. Germline-derived CDR1 and CDR2 are SGHNT and YENEEA. Trimming left V 6 bases short and J 6 bases short, with 17 bases between. CDR3: CASRLNGGAPEAFF. DNA of the CDR3: TGTGCCAGCAGACTTAACGGGGGCGCGCCTGAAGCTTTCTTT.

This clonotype was observed at least ten times. The chain uses TRBV15 and TRBJ1-1, with a weak D call TRBD1 (5 bases). Deletions cut 2 bases from V and 1 base from J, with 11 bases between. The CDR3 consists of 15 residues. From germline, CDR1 is LNHNV and CDR2 YYDKDF (reference sequence). The DNA for the CDR3 is TGTGCCACCAGCAGAAACCGGGACTGGAACACTGAAGCTTTCTTT. Translated, it gives CATSRNRDWNTEAFF.

The CDR3 nucleotides read TGTGCCAGCAGTGTGGGGGTGAAGAAGACAGATACGCAGTATTTT. This encodes CASSVGVKKTDTQYF. V is TRBV2 and J is TRBJ2-3; possibly TRBD1 or TRBD2 for D (5 bases each). CDR3 size: 15 residues. The V end was cut by 4 bases, the J end by 3 bases, with 14 bases between. Germline CDR1 is SNHLY and CDR2 is FYNNEI.

This clonotype appeared a few times. The chain recombines TRBV10-1 with TRBJ2-1; D not certain. CDR1 WNHNN and CDR2 SYGVQD come from the germline V gene (reference sequence). This CDR3 region has 13 residues. Trimming stripped 2 bases from V and 7 bases from J, with 9 bases between. CDR3 coding DNA: TGCGCCAGCAGTGAGCGGTCTCGGAATGAGCAGTTCTTC. Amino acid sequence: CASSERSRNEQFF.

This clonotype has a handful of counts. The chain is built from TRBV12-5 and TRBJ2-5; D remains unclear. CDR3 length equals 12 residues. V was clipped by 6 bases and J by 5 bases, with 10 bases between them. Looked up from germline, CDR1 is LGHNT and CDR2 is FRNRAP. The CDR3 DNA is TGTGCTAGTGGGGGGTCTTCGGAGACCCAGTACTTC. It translates to CASGGSSETQYF. Drawing the rest from reference TRBV12-5 and TRBJ2-5, the complete variable domain is DARVTQTPRHKVTEMGQEVTMRCQPILGHNTVFWYRQTMMQGLELLAYFRNRAPLDDSGMPKDRFSAEMPDATLATLKIQPSEPRDSAVYFCASGGSSETQYFGPGTRLLVL.

CDR3 sequence: CASSYSSGVNYGYTF. CDR3 DNA sequence: TGTGCCAGCAGTTATTCGTCGGGGGTTAACTATGGCTACACCTTC. The chain carries TRBV6-6 and TRBJ1-2; the D gene is possibly TRBD1 (5 bases). The CDR3 length is 15 residues. V lost 3 bases, J lost 1 base, and 12 bases lay in between. Germline lookup yields CDR1 MNHNY and CDR2 SVGAGI (reference sequence).